The clone carrying this TCR beta chain appeared many times. This sample is part of a study of T-cell reconstitution after alpha-beta-depleted transplantation in children. CDR1 SQVTM and CDR2 ANQGSEA come from the germline V gene. The CDR3 is made up of 13 amino acids. Trimming cost V 7 bases and J 5 bases; bases outside gene matches: 6. The authors prepared the TCRbeta library with unique molecular identifiers. TCRdb re-called the PCR reads with MiXCR, one entry per CDR3 protein. Counted here are about a million distinct CDR3 sequences, 25% to 30% occurring once; the ten biggest clones make up roughly 30%.

J is TRBJ2-1 and V is TRBV29-1; 9 nucleotides line up with TRBD2. This clonotype was obtained from a boy under two years old who had a stem cell transplant for SCID, so the T cells may come from the graft donor. The specimen was PBMCs, mostly from graft donor cells, collected 360 days after TCRalphabeta/CD19-depleted stem cell transplant. The CDR3 reads CSEKRGADNEQFF. The CDR3, as DNA: TGCAGCGAGAAGCGGGGGGCCGACAATGAGCAGTTCTTC.